This section outlines one T cell receptor beta chain sequence together with its context. What it binds is unknown. The data were taken from a study of blood T cells in healthy people across ages. The second PCR ran roughly 7 to 12 cycles with a sample-barcoded 5' primer and J-beta primers. TCRdb recomputed calls from the 5' RACE reads with MiXCR, one row per CDR3 protein. The repertoire includes about 1.5 million distinct CDR3 sequences, 40% to 50% of them detected once, and 7.9% sits in the top ten. Whole-study results and caveats: Both higher diversity and more naive CD4+ cells marked long-lived donors when set against aged donors.

Trimming removed 5 bases at V and 3 bases at J, with 19 bases between. CDR3 size: 16 residues. CDR1 and CDR2 from the germline V gene are ENHRY and SYGVKD. This TCR was recovered from a woman between 18 and 29 years old in good health. This chain uses TRBV10-3 with TRBJ1-2, with D possibly matching TRBD1 (5 bases). Sample: blood. In DNA form, the CDR3 reads TGTGCCATCAGTAGTAGGGACCTCGGGGTGGACTATGGCTACACCTTC. Translating it yields CAISSRDLGVDYGYTF.